Listed below are T cell receptor beta chains from one sample, sequenced in a study of blood T cell repertoires in COVID-19. Here immunoSEQ multiplex PCR was the method, and the copy in TCRdb shows in-frame clones only, minus some. The table records more than 400,000 clones, 70% to 90% of them present only once. The material sequenced was peripheral blood. The source is a human donor in a cohort sampled during active COVID-19. CDR3s include the opening cysteine and the closing phenylalanine or tryptophan. Fields, in order: J gene, V gene, CDR3 protein.

TRBJ1-1	TRBV5-1	CASSPLTGGNTEAFF
TRBJ2-3	TRBV7-2	CASSFLSGRPGGTQYF
TRBJ2-3	TRBV7-9	CASSLAYGEFGEDTQYF
TRBJ2-1	TRBV7-9	CASSLALATTYNEQFF
TRBJ2-3	TRBV7-3	CASSGTGAGDTQYF
TRBJ1-6	TRBV19	CASSQPQGPLHF
TRBJ1-6	TRBV30	CASSAGENSPLHF
TRBJ1-2	TRBV30	CAWSVRRQGGRGYTF
TRBJ2-7	TRBV11-2	CASSLGTGTLSYEQYF
TRBJ1-2	TRBV28	CASSLLPSTLGYTF
TRBJ1-5	TRBV19	CASSIWDIHSNQPQHF
TRBJ1-2	TRBV6-5	CASTKSGGRGYGYTF
TRBJ2-1	TRBV5-6	CASSWGLAGGGNEQFF
TRBJ1-1	TRBV27	CASSTEQGNTEAFF
TRBJ2-2	TRBV19	CASRPGLADTGELFF
TRBJ1-1	TRBV27	CASRGGEEISEAFF
TRBJ1-1	TRBV30	CAWIRGLLPEAFF
TRBJ1-2	TRBV5-1	CASTRTGNYGYTF
TRBJ1-3	TRBV4-2	CASSQQFSSGNTIYF
TRBJ2-1	TRBV7-3	CASSLQPGGEFNEQFF
TRBJ1-4	TRBV4-1	CASSQDSGLRGEKLFF
TRBJ1-4	TRBV3-1/TRBV3-2	CASSPRVQGNEKLFF
TRBJ2-1	TRBV7-8	CASSSSGIGSSEQFF
TRBJ2-7	TRBV12-3/TRBV12-4	CASSLDNYEQYF
TRBJ1-2	TRBV6-5	CASATGGDYGYTF
TRBJ2-5	TRBV28	CASSYRRGGVQETQYF
TRBJ2-6	TRBV13	CASSFQGKGSGANVLTF
TRBJ2-5	TRBV5-6	CASSLGQAVRETQYF
TRBJ1-3	TRBV29-1	CSVNTRSGNTIYF
TRBJ1-4	TRBV27	CASLSSAGEKLFF
TRBJ2-3	TRBV7-8	CASSEPRGGRLYTQYF
TRBJ1-1	TRBV24-1	CATKAGGASTEAFF
TRBJ1-2	TRBV7-3	CASSSTPGFGYTF
TRBJ2-5	TRBV5-1	CASSLWATGLQETQYF
TRBJ1-6	TRBV10-3	CAITPGTALNSPLHF
TRBJ2-1	TRBV6-6	CASSYSLVAGVNEQFF
TRBJ1-5	TRBV6-5	CASRPDWGGGQPQHF
TRBJ2-5	TRBV23-1	CASSQFTQVSQETQYF
TRBJ1-2	TRBV7-2	CASSSRARYGYTF
TRBJ2-1	TRBV2	CASTGTSGRSKQFF
TRBJ2-7	TRBV9	CASSPSSGSPYEQYF